What follows describes a single T cell receptor (beta chain). This clone was detected a few times. Its antigen is still unknown. No per-base quality is available; no much larger clone lies one base away. TCRbeta CDR3 regions were amplified from genomic DNA by means of the immunoSEQ Assay, a bias-controlled multiplex PCR. As for the original processing: The number of nucleated cells in each sample was estimated from the amplification of reference gene primers within the assay. To quantify the absolute abundance of each unique TCRbeta CDR3 rearrangement, sequence reads were collapsed and filtered. For each sample, productive Simpson clonality was calculated by taking the square root of Simpson's diversity index across productive rearrangements. TCRdb provides this immuneACCESS table in a form limited to in-frame rearrangements. Some clones are lacking; in checked studies, under half of them reflect an unresolved V gene, and why the rest are absent is not known. The V and J calls and clone size are taken from that table; D and trimming were inferred from the DNA. The sample table contains 50,000 to 65,000 clones; only one count was recorded for more than 70% of them. The top ten clones comprise roughly 16% of the sample.

From a lookup of the germline V gene, CDR1 and CDR2 are SGHVS and FQNEAQ. V gives up 0 bases and J gives up 7 bases, and the segment between their germline ends measures 27 bases. Reading from cysteine to phenylalanine, the CDR3 counts 20 amino acids. The retained sequence is limited to the CDR3, 60 bases, with the frame set at the first base. Collaborating institutions collected whole blood in K2EDTA tubes following their own protocols. For TCRbeta analysis, collaborators shipped samples as frozen whole blood, isolated PBMCs, or DNA extracted from either of those sample types. These data come from a study of blood T cell repertoires in COVID-19 (TCRdb year 2020). Concerning the study at large: Collaborator samples came from the United States, Italy and Spain and covered acute and convalescent phases of COVID-19. The prospective study material was composed of cDNA or gDNA derived from T cells, B-cell-depleted T cells, or PBMCs. The dataset comprised deeply sampled blood TCRbeta repertoires from subjects exposed to, actively infected with, or recovered from COVID-19. The repertoires were made available in a free public database intended to serve as a resource for research on the immune response to SARS-CoV-2. The samples were drawn from the first 160 participants of the ongoing ImmuneRACE study and from under 1,500 subjects provided by 6 global collaborators. A de-identified subject ID, COVID-19 status, age in years and sex were almost always included in the sample metadata. Where available, HLA class I and class II types were taken from metadata supplied by the sample provider and were not determined by assay-based typing. Findings and caveats that apply to the study as a whole: How much clinical and demographic metadata was included differed by source and by participant, and the metadata was provided uncurated.

The receptor was isolated from a human donor in a cohort sampled during active COVID-19. The sample comprised peripheral blood. The V and J genes are TRBV7-8 and TRBJ1-4; a tentative D match to TRBD1 spans 5 bases. The CDR3 reads CASSLATGGLARADTEKLFF. The sequenced DNA is TGTGCCAGCAGCTTAGCCACGGGGGGGTTGGCGCGGGCGGACACTGAAAAACTGTTTTTT.